The text below deals with one T cell receptor beta chain. The data stem from a study of blood T cell repertoires in COVID-19. Whole-study context: COVID-19 samples, acute and convalescent, were from the United States, Italy and Spain.

In the original analysis: Quantification of nucleated cells was approximated via reference gene primer amplification. Measured with immunoSEQ multiplex PCR; TCRdb has only the in-frame clones, and not every one. The V and J calls and clone size were taken over from that table, and D and trimming were inferred from the DNA. The table lists roughly 40,000 clones, approximately 80% of them singletons. Germline values: CDR1 SGHRS, CDR2 YFSETQ. The CDR3 extends over 13 amino acids. V was trimmed by 7 bases and J by 0 bases, leaving 10 bases between them. The rearrangement links TRBV5-1 to TRBJ1-1; D possibly corresponds to TRBD1 (6 bases). The sample was peripheral blood. The TCR comes from a human donor in a cohort sampled during active COVID-19. Here the CDR3 reads CASAGGLNTEAFF. CDR3 bases: TGCGCCAGCGCGGGGGGGCTGAACACTGAAGCTTTCTTT.